The 16 T cell receptor beta chains below were found in one sample sequenced in a study of tissue T cells after allogeneic stem cell transplantation. Sequencing was performed with immunoSEQ multiplex PCR; in TCRdb, only in-frame clones are kept and a portion is missing. The sample shows tens of thousands of clones, 65% to 90% of them seen only once. Sequenced here: blood, sampled before transplantation. All receptors derive from a woman aged 18 to 55 who later had graft-versus-host disease after an allogeneic stem cell transplant.

The V and J genes are TRBV29-1 and TRBJ1-1; 7 nucleotides match TRBD1. The trim removed 3 bases at V and 3 bases at J, leaving 4 bases unmatched. This CDR3 comprises 13 residues. CDR1 is SQVTM, CDR2 ANQGSEA, per germline. The DNA of the CDR3 is TGCAGCGTTGATTCAGACAGGGACACTGAAGCTTTCTTT. Translated, it gives CSVDSDRDTEAFF.

The V gene is TRBV7-8, the J gene TRBJ2-2, with D possibly called TRBD1 or TRBD2 (5 bases each). V lost 3 bases, J lost 1 base, and 9 bases lay in between. The V gene's germline CDR1 is SGHVS and CDR2 FQNEAQ. This CDR3 has 15 residues. The CDR3 sequence is CASSFGTGNTGELFF. In DNA form, the CDR3 reads TGTGCCAGCAGCTTTGGGACGGGGAACACCGGGGAGCTGTTTTTT.

In its sample, this clone was seen once. V and J are TRBV5-4 and TRBJ2-6; TRBD2 is a possible D gene (5 bases). CDR3 length equals 18 residues. CDR1 SGHNT and CDR2 YYREEE come from the germline V gene (reference sequence). V gave up 0 bases and J gave up 0 bases, with 13 bases separating them. CDR3 residues: CASSLATGKRSGANVLTF. CDR3 bases: TGTGCCAGCAGCTTGGCGACGGGGAAACGCTCTGGGGCCAACGTCCTGACTTTC. Full variable domain (remainder filled in from reference TRBV5-4 and TRBJ2-6): ETGVTQSPTHLIKTRGQQVTLRCSSQSGHNTVSWYQQALGQGPQFIFQYYREEENGRGNFPPRFSGLQFPNYSSELNVNALELDDSALYLCASSLATGKRSGANVLTFGAGSRLTVL.

The chain is built from TRBV12-3 or TRBV12-4 and TRBJ2-2; no reliable D call. CDR3 length: 13 residues. V lost 6 bases, J lost 4 bases, and 9 bases lay in between. The CDR3 spells CASSPSSTGELFF. As DNA, the CDR3 is TGTGCCAGCAGCCCGTCTAGCACCGGGGAGCTGTTTTTT.

V gene TRBV19 combines with J gene TRBJ2-5, with D unresolved. V lost 5 bases and J 1 base, leaving 11 bases between the germline ends. Germline V gene data show CDR1 as LNHDA and CDR2 as SQIVND (reference sequence). The CDR3 has 14 residues. The CDR3: CASSVPDPQETQYF. CDR3 DNA: TGTGCCAGTAGTGTACCGGATCCCCAAGAGACCCAGTACTTC.

The genes are TRBV6-5 and TRBJ2-7; 9 bases are shared with TRBD1. With V trimmed by 7 bases and J by 3 bases, 10 bases remained unmatched. The CDR3 length is 15 residues. The germline V gene encodes CDR1 MNHEY and CDR2 SVGAGI. CDR3 sequence: CASIPTGGEVYEQYF. The DNA for the CDR3 is TGTGCCAGCATCCCGACAGGGGGTGAGGTCTACGAGCAGTACTTC.

This rearrangement joins TRBV5-1 to TRBJ2-2, with unresolved D. The CDR3 spans 15 residues. In germline, CDR1 is SGHRS, CDR2 YFSETQ. V was clipped by 0 bases and J by 4 bases, with 10 bases between them. The CDR3 protein is CASSLGPRSTGELFF. The DNA of the CDR3 is TGCGCCAGCAGCTTGGGGCCTCGATCCACCGGGGAGCTGTTTTTT.

This clone occurred once. The chain combines TRBV27 with TRBJ2-5; a weak D match, TRBD2 (7 bases). This CDR3 spans 16 amino acids. CDR1 MNHEY and CDR2 SMNVEV come from the germline V gene (reference sequence). Trimming cost V 6 bases and J 3 bases, with 20 bases left between them. CDR3 in amino acids: CASSPRRGGREETQYF. Written as DNA, the CDR3 is TGTGCCAGCAGCCCCAGGAGGGGGGGTCGAGAAGAGACCCAGTACTTC.

The V and J genes are TRBV27 and TRBJ2-7, with D perhaps given as TRBD1 or TRBD2 (6 bases each). The CDR3 contains 14 residues. V lost 10 bases and J 3 bases, leaving 19 bases between the germline ends. Germline V gene sequence: CDR1 MNHEY, CDR2 SMNVEV (reference sequence). The CDR3: CATSNRGRSYEQYF. CDR3 in DNA: TGTGCCACCTCGAACCGGGGGCGCAGCTACGAGCAGTACTTC.

The genes are TRBV6-5 and TRBJ1-1; D gene uncertain. This CDR3 is built from 14 residues. CDR1 and CDR2 from the germline V gene are MNHEY and SVGAGI. The V and J ends lost 0 bases and 4 bases respectively, with 9 bases between them. This chain's CDR3 is CASSYSMGLTEAFF. The CDR3 nucleotides read TGTGCCAGCAGTTACTCGATGGGTCTCACTGAAGCTTTCTTT.

The chain carries TRBV27 and TRBJ2-7; D ambiguous. CDR3 size: 14 residues. CDR1 and CDR2 (germline): MNHEY, SMNVEV (reference sequence). V was cut by 5 bases and J by 2 bases, with 13 bases left in between. CDR3 DNA: TGTGCCAGCAGTCCGCAACCCCGAGCCTACGAGCAGTACTTC. Its protein is CASSPQPRAYEQYF.

A remark on this clone: Germline is not matched at one junction end, which may reflect a read error. This chain links TRBV30 with TRBJ2-1; the match to TRBD2 covers 8 bases. Germline V lookup: CDR1 GTSNPN, CDR2 SVGIG (reference sequence). This CDR3 region has 14 residues. The CDR3 loop reads CAGSVRGGADEQFF. DNA for the CDR3: TGTGCCGGGAGTGTACGGGGGGGGGCGGATGAGCAGTTCTTC.

This chain connects TRBV5-1 to TRBJ2-3, with 7 bases identical to TRBD1. With V trimmed by 1 base and J by 4 bases, 0 bases remained unmatched. The length of the CDR3 is 13 residues. Germline V CDR1 and CDR2: SGHRS, YFSETQ. CDR3 coding DNA: TGCGCCAGCAGCTTGCAGGGGGCAGATACGCAGTATTTT. This gives the protein CASSLQGADTQYF.

The rearrangement links TRBV2 to TRBJ1-1; 7 bases map to TRBD1. The CDR3 is made up of 11 amino acids. The V gene end was trimmed by 4 bases and the J gene end by 8 bases; junction bases not matched to a gene: 1. Germline V lookup: CDR1 SNHLY, CDR2 FYNNEI. The CDR3 nucleotides read TGTGCCAGCAGTGGGGACAGCGAAGCTTTCTTT. Its protein product is CASSGDSEAFF.

The chain combines TRBV12-3 or TRBV12-4 with TRBJ2-1; D might be TRBD1 or TRBD2, each matching 6 bases. The CDR3 sequence is 13 residues long. Trimming removed 6 bases at V and 3 bases at J, with 9 bases between. This CDR3 reads CASRRGLYNEQFF. CDR3 in DNA: TGTGCCAGCAGACGGGGGCTCTACAATGAGCAGTTCTTC.

The rearrangement links TRBV6-5 to TRBJ2-5; D is perhaps TRBD1 (5 bases). The V and J ends lost 4 bases and 5 bases respectively, with 14 bases between them. Germline CDR1 MNHEY, CDR2 SVGAGI. The CDR3 is 14 amino acids. In nucleotides, the CDR3 is TGTGCCAGCAGTTCACGATTTGGGGCCGAGACCCAGTACTTC. As protein: CASSSRFGAETQYF.